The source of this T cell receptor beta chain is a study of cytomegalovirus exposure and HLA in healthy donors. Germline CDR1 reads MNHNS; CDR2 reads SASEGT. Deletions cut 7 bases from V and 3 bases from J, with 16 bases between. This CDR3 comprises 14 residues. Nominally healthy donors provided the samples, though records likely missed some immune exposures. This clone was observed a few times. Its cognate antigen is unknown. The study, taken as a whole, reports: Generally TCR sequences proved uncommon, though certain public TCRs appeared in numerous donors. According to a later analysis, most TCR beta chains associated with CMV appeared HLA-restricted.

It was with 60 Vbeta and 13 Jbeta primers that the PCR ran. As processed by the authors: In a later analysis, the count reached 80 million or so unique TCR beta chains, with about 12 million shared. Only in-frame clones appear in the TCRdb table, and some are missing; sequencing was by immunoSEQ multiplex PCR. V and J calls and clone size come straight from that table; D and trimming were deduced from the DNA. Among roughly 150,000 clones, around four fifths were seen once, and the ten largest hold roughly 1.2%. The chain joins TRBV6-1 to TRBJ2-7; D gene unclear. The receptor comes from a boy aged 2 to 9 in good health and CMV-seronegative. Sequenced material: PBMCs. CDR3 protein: CASIAQLQGYEQYF. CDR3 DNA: TGTGCCAGCATAGCCCAGTTGCAAGGCTACGAGCAGTACTTC.